The TCR beta chain described here comes from a study of Graves' ophthalmopathy and Graves' hyperthyroidism (dated by TCRdb to 2016 to 2018). Turning to the overall study: A patient counted as having stable hyperthyroidism if there was no progression to ophthalmopathy within 18 months of follow-up. The study used signatures of the TCR beta repertoire to tell Graves' ophthalmopathy apart from Graves' hyperthyroidism and to predict which patients would progress to ophthalmopathy. In total, over 130 blood samples were TCR-sequenced: around 42 ophthalmopathy, roughly 77 hyperthyroidism and around 17 hyperthyroidism-to-ophthalmopathy patients. To explore V-J signatures that distinguish ophthalmopathy from hyperthyroidism, a discovery set of roughly 98 patients was enrolled, made up of 43 with ophthalmopathy and roughly 55 with stable hyperthyroidism. For independent validation, a separate cohort was made up of approximately 19 hyperthyroidism patients plus 17 patients who later progressed from hyperthyroidism to ophthalmopathy. In several hyperthyroidism patients, the T-cell repertoire of thyroid tissue was compared with the T-cell repertoire of blood. Following sample collection, hyperthyroidism patients were given methimazole at a starting dose of 30 mg daily, and ophthalmopathy patients were given high-dose intravenous methylprednisolone. What the authors observed across the whole study: Most expanded thyroid clonotypes with frequency above 0.001 were also detected in blood, suggesting blood repertoires may reflect the thyroid immune response. In validation, the model predicted ophthalmopathy progression with about 71% sensitivity and 72.22% specificity; some 13 predicted patients were CT-confirmed with GO in a median of 6.5 months. The 13-signature model separated ophthalmopathy from stable hyperthyroidism with 85% to 90% sensitivity and just under 84% specificity in cross-validation, and 80%/75% in the test set. Sample size was not predetermined statistically, and investigators were not blinded to group allocation.

Hyperthyroidism patients were newly diagnosed, were aged 18 to 65 years, and had a disease duration under 2 months. Patients with other autoimmune diseases, uncontrolled infections, pregnancy or lactation were excluded. Clinical symptoms, serum thyroxine, TRAb, thyroid ultrasound and orbital computed tomography were used for diagnosis. Total RNA was extracted with Trizol reagent and quality-checked on an Agilent 2100 Bioanalyzer. TCR beta CDR3 regions were amplified from RNA transcripts for repertoire sequencing. The first round of RT-PCR was done with HTBI primers and the Qiagen OneStep RT-PCR kit, and was followed by a second round of multiplex PCR, then size selection and purification. Libraries were sequenced on an Illumina HiSeq2000 using paired-end 100 bp reads. Turning to the authors' computational methods: SOAPnuke was used to process the reads, throwing out any read that had adapters, had uncalled bases, had a mean Phred below 15, or lacked an exact constant-primer or identifier match. High-quality paired reads were merged with COPE v1.2.5. Each unique nucleotide sequence was defined as a clonotype, and clonotypes were aligned to IMGT TRB V, D and J references with MiTCR v1.1. Analysis was restricted to V-J combinations with a frequency above 0.0001, which covered about 99% of repertoires. For each V-J combination, a TCR clonal expansion and chaos score was defined as F50 clonal expansion divided by the chaos observed in the TCRdist matrix. Welch's t-statistics and random forest were used to reduce features to 13 V-J combinations, which were fed into a naive Bayes classifier. The similarity between thyroid and blood repertoires was quantified using the Morisita-Horn index. In TCRdb, the public reads were trimmed at Q25 with fastp and aligned with MiXCR, with productive beta chains retained. Identical CDR3 proteins give one entry, which carries the most common genes and DNA. TCRdb, rather than the study authors, made the V and J calls. This sample gives around 590,000 distinct CDR3 sequences in total; less than 45% of them show up just once. The ten biggest clones cover over 3.5% of the sample.

In this sample, this clonotype turned up many times. No antigen is known for it. No clone much larger than this one lies a single base away; base qualities are absent. Trimming takes 2 bases from V and 5 bases from J, and the germline ends sit 15 bases apart. From the cysteine up to the phenylalanine, the CDR3 has a length of 15 residues. Just CDR3 DNA is preserved here, 45 bases in frame from base 1. The chain is made from TRBV12-3 or TRBV12-4 and TRBJ1-1; tentative D gene TRBD1, with 6 bases matching. This receptor was obtained from an adult man with Graves' hyperthyroidism. Sequencing was performed on peripheral blood or thyroid tissue (not recorded which). The DNA reads as follows: TGTGCCAGCAGTTTAAGCAGGGGCCCTGGGACTGAAGCTTTCTTT. Its translation reads: CASSLSRGPGTEAFF.